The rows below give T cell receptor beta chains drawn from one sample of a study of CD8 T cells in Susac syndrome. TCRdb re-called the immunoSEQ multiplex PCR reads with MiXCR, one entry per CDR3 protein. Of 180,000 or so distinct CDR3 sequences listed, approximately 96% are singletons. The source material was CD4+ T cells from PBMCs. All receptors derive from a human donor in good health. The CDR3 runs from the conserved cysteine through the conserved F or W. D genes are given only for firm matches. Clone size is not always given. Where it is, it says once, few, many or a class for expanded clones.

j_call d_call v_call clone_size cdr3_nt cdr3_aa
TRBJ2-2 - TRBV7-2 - TGTGCCAGCAGCTTAGTCAGGGCCGGGGAGCTGTTTTTT CASSLVRAGELFF
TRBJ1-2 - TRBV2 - TGTGCCAGCAGTGCTGTAGGTTCTGGCTACACCTTC CASSAVGSGYTF
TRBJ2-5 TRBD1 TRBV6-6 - TGTGCCAGCAGAAACCGGGACAGGGGACAAGAGACCCAGTACTTC CASRNRDRGQETQYF
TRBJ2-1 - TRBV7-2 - TGTGCCAGCAGCCAGGGTCGGGTAGGTGAGCAGTTCTTC CASSQGRVGEQFF
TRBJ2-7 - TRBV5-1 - TGCGCCAGCAGCTTGGGTACTCCTGACGAGCAGTACTTC CASSLGTPDEQYF
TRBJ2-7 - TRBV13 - TGTGCCAGCAGCCCCTGGACAAGGAGCTCCTACGAGCAGTACTTC CASSPWTRSSYEQYF
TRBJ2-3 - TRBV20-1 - TGCAGTGCCGAAGCCCCGCAGGGACCCACAGATACGCAGTATTTT CSAEAPQGPTDTQYF
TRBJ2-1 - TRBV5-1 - TGCGCCAGCAGCCCGGGTCCGTACAATGAGCAGTTCTTC CASSPGPYNEQFF
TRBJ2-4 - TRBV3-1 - TGTGCCAGCAGCCAAGGACTAAACAACATTCAGTACTTC CASSQGLNNIQYF
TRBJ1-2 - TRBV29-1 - TGCAGCGCGGGGGGCGGGGAGAGGAATGGCTACACCTTC CSAGGGERNGYTF
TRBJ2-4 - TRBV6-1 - TGTGCCAGCATTGGGAACATTCAGTACTTC CASIGNIQYF
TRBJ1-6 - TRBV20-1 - TGCAGTGCTAGTTCTGACAGCTCCTATAATTCACCCCTCCACTTT CSASSDSSYNSPLHF
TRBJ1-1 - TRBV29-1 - TGCAGCGTTGATGTAAGGGGAGGGAACACTGAAGCTTTCTTT CSVDVRGGNTEAFF
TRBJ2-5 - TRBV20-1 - TGCAGTGCTAGTTTCAGCCAAGAGACCCAGTACTTC CSASFSQETQYF
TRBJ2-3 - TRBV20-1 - TGCAGTGCTAGGATGGGTACAGATACGCAGTATTTT CSARMGTDTQYF
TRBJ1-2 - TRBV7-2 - TGTGCCAGCAGCTTATCGGGGAGCGGCTACACCTTC CASSLSGSGYTF
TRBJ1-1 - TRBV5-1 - TGCGCCAGCAGCTTGGACTGGAACACTGAAGCTTTCTTT CASSLDWNTEAFF
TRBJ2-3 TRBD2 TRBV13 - TGTGCCAGCAGCCCGACGGGACTAGCGGGACTCGGAGATACGCAGTATTTT CASSPTGLAGLGDTQYF
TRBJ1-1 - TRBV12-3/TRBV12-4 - TGTGCCAGCCGGCCGAGTGTGGCTGAAGCTTTCTTT CASRPSVAEAFF
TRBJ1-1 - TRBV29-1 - TGCAGCGTTAAGGGGATCGACACTGAAGCTTTCTTT CSVKGIDTEAFF
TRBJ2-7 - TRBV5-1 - TGCGCCAGCAGCTTGGGGATTAGCGTGGGACAAGGCGCCTACGAGCAGTACTTC CASSLGISVGQGAYEQYF
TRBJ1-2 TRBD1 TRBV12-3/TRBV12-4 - TGTGCCAGCAGCCTCAGGGGGTTTAACTATGGCTACACCTTC CASSLRGFNYGYTF
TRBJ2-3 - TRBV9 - TGTGCCAGCAGCGTAGGTCTAGTTCTCTCCGATACGCAGTATTTT CASSVGLVLSDTQYF
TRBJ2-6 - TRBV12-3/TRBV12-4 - TGTGCCAGCAGTTTCCAGTCCTCTGGGGCCAACGTCCTGACTTTC CASSFQSSGANVLTF
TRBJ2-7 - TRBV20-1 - TGCAGTGCTAGTGTCTACGAGCAGTACTTC CSASVYEQYF
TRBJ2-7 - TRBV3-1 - TGTGCCAGCAGGCATGGCGACGAGCAGTACTTC CASRHGDEQYF
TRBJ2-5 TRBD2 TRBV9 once TGTGCCAGCAGCCCTGGGGGGCTAGCGGGGAGAGAGACCCAGTACTTC CASSPGGLAGRETQYF